Below, 25 T cell receptor beta chains from the same sample are listed, as sequenced in a study of glioma-infiltrating T cells after dendritic cell vaccination. Time point in this sample: after dendritic cell vaccination, including at tumor progression/relapse. The table came from immunoSEQ multiplex PCR; TCRdb's copy has only in-frame clones and leaves some out. Among roughly 80,000 clones listed, roughly 91% were seen once. Specimen: blood, collected after dendritic cell vaccination. The receptors derive from a human donor with glioblastoma.

This clone has just one count. The chain combines TRBV10-3 with TRBJ1-2; the match to TRBD1 covers 8 bases. Germline values: CDR1 ENHRY, CDR2 SYGVKD. This CDR3 spans 16 amino acids. V dropped 1 base and J dropped 4; count of bases not matched to a gene: 8. CDR3 residues: CAISEFSDRVPYGYTF. CDR3 DNA: TGTGCCATCAGTGAGTTTTCGGACAGGGTCCCCTATGGCTACACCTTC.

The chain joins TRBV11-3 to TRBJ2-1, with D possibly matching TRBD2 (6 bases). CDR1 and CDR2 from the germline V gene are SGHNT and YENEEA. V lost 2 bases, J lost 2 bases, and 16 bases lay in between. The CDR3 spans 17 residues. The CDR3 DNA is TGTGCCAGCAGCTTAAGTCGGTCTAGCGCAACCTACAATGAGCAGTTCTTC. Translated, it gives CASSLSRSSATYNEQFF.

This clone appeared a single time. The chain employs TRBV27 and TRBJ1-2; D not resolved. Germline V gene lookup returns CDR1 MNHEY and CDR2 SMNVEV (reference sequence). The length of the CDR3 is 12 residues. V lost 3 bases and J 6 bases, leaving 8 bases between the germline ends. In DNA, the CDR3 is TGTGCCAGCAGTTTTCGGGGAAATGGCTACACCTTC. It specifies CASSFRGNGYTF.

V usage is TRBV4-3 and J usage is TRBJ2-3, with 8 bases matching TRBD1. The CDR3 spans 16 residues. Germline V gene lookup returns CDR1 LGHNA and CDR2 YSLEER. Trimming took 3 bases from V and 1 from J; bases not matched to a gene: 6. The CDR3 is CASSQLTGVGTDTQYF. As DNA, the CDR3 is TGCGCCAGCAGCCAGCTGACAGGGGTGGGCACAGATACGCAGTATTTT.

V is TRBV9 and J is TRBJ2-2; tentative D call: TRBD1 (6 bases). The germline V gene encodes CDR1 SGDLS and CDR2 YYNGEE. The CDR3 contains 13 residues. The ends were cut back, 1 base at V and 5 bases at J, with 6 bases in the middle. CDR3 sequence (DNA): TGTGCCAGCAGCGTAACAGGGACCGGGGAGCTGTTTTTT. It codes for CASSVTGTGELFF. The whole variable domain, filled in from reference TRBV9 and TRBJ2-2, reads DSGVTQTPKHLITATGQRVTLRCSPRSGDLSVYWYQQSLDQGLQFLIQYYNGEERAKGNILERFSAQQFPDLHSELNLSSLELGDSALYFCASSVTGTGELFFGEGSRLTVL.

V usage is TRBV12-2 and J usage is TRBJ2-5; TRBD1 is taken as the D call from the table, unchecked against the DNA. TRBV12-2 is labeled a pseudogene. CDR3 length: 17 amino acids. CDR3 nucleotide sequence: TGTGCAAGTCGCTTACCCGACAAGACCTTGTACCAAGAGACCCAGTACTTC. This gives the protein CASRLPDKTLYQETQYF.

The V and J genes are TRBV27 and TRBJ2-5; D gene ambiguous. V lost 8 bases and J lost 7, with 11 bases in between. This CDR3 has 11 amino acids. CDR1 is MNHEY and CDR2 is SMNVEV in the germline V gene (reference sequence). The CDR3 coding sequence is TGTGCCAGCCAAAAGGAGCGGACCCAGTACTTC. It yields the protein CASQKERTQYF.

This clone appeared a few times. The V and J genes are TRBV4-1 and TRBJ2-3, with TRBD1 matching 7 bases. Looked up from germline, CDR1 is MGHRA and CDR2 is YSYEKL. J lost 0 bases, V lost 3 bases, and 9 bases had no gene match. The CDR3 is 17 residues long. CDR3 residues: CASSHADGTASTDTQYF. CDR3 nucleotides: TGCGCCAGCAGCCACGCCGATGGGACAGCTAGCACAGATACGCAGTATTTT.

The chain couples TRBV5-4 to TRBJ2-1; TRBD2 matches at 11 bases. The CDR3 length is 16 residues. Germline CDR1 reads SGHNT; CDR2 reads YYREEE (reference sequence). Trimming at V came to 3 bases and at J to 2 bases, leaving 4 bases not matched to a gene. The CDR3, as DNA: TGTGCCAGCAGCTCCGTACTAGCGGGAGCCTACAATGAGCAGTTCTTC. This encodes CASSSVLAGAYNEQFF.

The V gene is TRBV2, the J gene TRBJ2-2; 10 bases line up with TRBD2. Germline loops: CDR1 SNHLY, CDR2 FYNNEI. This CDR3 contains 16 residues. The trim removed 6 bases at V and 3 bases at J, leaving 7 bases unmatched. The CDR3 reads CASRRGAGGDTGELFF. The CDR3 coding sequence is TGTGCCAGCAGGAGGGGAGCGGGAGGGGACACCGGGGAGCTGTTTTTT. Drawing the rest from reference TRBV2 and TRBJ2-2, the complete variable domain is EPEVTQTPSHQVTQMGQEVILRCVPISNHLYFYWYRQILGQKVEFLVSFYNNEISEKSEIFDDQFSVERPDGSNFTLKIRSTKLEDSAMYFCASRRGAGGDTGELFFGEGSRLTVL.

The sample holds a few counts of this clone. The chain recombines TRBV19 with TRBJ1-1; 10 bases match TRBD1. This CDR3 has 14 residues. Germline CDR1 LNHDA, CDR2 SQIVND (reference sequence). Trimming removed 5 bases from V and 7 bases from J; junction bases left unmatched: 7. Here the CDR3 DNA reads TGTGCCAGTAGTGTACGACAGGGGGCGAGTGAAGCTTTCTTT. It translates to CASSVRQGASEAFF.

This sequence joins TRBV5-1 and TRBJ2-7, with 11 bases that match TRBD2. The ends lost 1 base at V and 1 base at J; junction bases unmatched: 10. This CDR3 comprises 18 residues. The germline V gene has CDR1 SGHRS and CDR2 YFSETQ. The CDR3 reads CASSLSPMTSGTSYEQYF. CDR3 nucleotides: TGCGCCAGCAGCTTGTCGCCCATGACTAGCGGGACTTCCTACGAGCAGTACTTC.

This clone was seen once. The genes are TRBV7-9 and TRBJ2-7; D uncertain. The CDR3 totals 15 residues. Germline lookup yields CDR1 SEHNR and CDR2 FQNEAQ (reference sequence). V shed 2 bases and J shed 0 bases, with 11 bases lying between them. The CDR3 coding sequence is TGTGCCAGCAGCTTAACGGCGCGGAGCTCCTACGAGCAGTACTTC. Translated, it gives CASSLTARSSYEQYF.

V and J are TRBV29-1 and TRBJ2-7; 7 bases are shared with TRBD1. After removal of 6 bases from V and 3 bases from J, the junction contained 8 bases not matched to a gene. Germline-derived CDR1 and CDR2 are SQVTM and ANQGSEA. This CDR3 is built from 13 residues. The chain's CDR3 is CSVGYRGNYEQYF. CDR3 nucleotides: TGCAGCGTAGGCTACAGGGGTAACTACGAGCAGTACTTC.

This sequence joins TRBV7-9 and TRBJ2-3; D is ambiguous. This CDR3 has 14 residues. Germline CDR1 is SEHNR and CDR2 is FQNEAQ (reference sequence). Trimming stripped 4 bases from V and 5 bases from J, with 13 bases between. CDR3 sequence reads: CASSSPVGQDTQYF. CDR3 DNA: TGTGCCAGCAGCTCCCCTGTGGGCCAAGATACGCAGTATTTT.

In the case of this clone: An end of the junction differs from the germline gene, which may be a read error. The sample contains more than one DNA sequence encoding this CDR3. V gene TRBV9 combines with J gene TRBJ2-7; 10 nucleotides match TRBD2. Germline assignment: CDR1 SGDLS and CDR2 YYNGEE. CDR3 length: 16 residues. The CDR3 is CASSVAASGSPYEQYF. CDR3 sequence (DNA): TGTGCCAGCAGCGTAGCGGCTAGCGGGAGCCCCTACGAACAGTACTTC.

This rearrangement joins TRBV30 to TRBJ1-4, with D tentatively TRBD1 (5 bases). The length of the CDR3 is 15 residues. The V gene's germline CDR1 is GTSNPN and CDR2 SVGIG (reference sequence). The ends were cut back, 4 bases at V and 7 bases at J, with 19 bases in the middle. The CDR3 protein is CAWTPPWGGGEKLFF. CDR3 bases: TGTGCCTGGACCCCCCCCTGGGGGGGTGGTGAAAAACTGTTTTTT. Complete variable domain (other parts from reference TRBV30 and TRBJ1-4): SQTIHQWPATLVQPVGSPLSLECTVEGTSNPNLYWYRQAAGRGLQLLFYSVGIGQISSEVPQNLSASRPQDRQFILSSKKLLLSDSGFYLCAWTPPWGGGEKLFFGSGTQLSVL.

The chain couples TRBV4-2 to TRBJ1-4, with a possible D match to TRBD1 (6 bases). This CDR3 is 16 amino acids long. Germline lookup yields CDR1 LGHNA and CDR2 YNFKEQ. V lost 0 bases to trimming and J lost 5 bases, with 13 bases between them. CDR3 amino acids: CASSQEDERGNEKLFF. In DNA form, the CDR3 reads TGTGCCAGCAGCCAAGAAGATGAAAGGGGGAATGAAAAACTGTTTTTT.

This clone was detected only once. This chain links TRBV6-5 with TRBJ2-3; 11 bases match TRBD2. Unmatched junction bases numbered 5, after V lost 4 bases and J lost 2 bases. The germline V gene encodes CDR1 MNHEY and CDR2 SVGAGI. This CDR3 spans 16 amino acids. This CDR3 reads CASSFLAGGNTDTQYF. The CDR3 region has the DNA TGTGCCAGCAGTTTCCTAGCGGGGGGTAACACAGATACGCAGTATTTT.

V usage is TRBV13 and J usage is TRBJ2-7; no firm D call. The CDR3 sequence is 12 residues long. CDR1 is PRHDT, CDR2 FYEKMQ, per germline (reference sequence). The V end was cut by 2 bases, the J end by 7 bases, with 9 bases between. CDR3 nucleotide sequence: TGTGCCAGCAGCTTACTAGAGAAAGAGCAGTACTTC. This sequence encodes CASSLLEKEQYF.

The rearrangement links TRBV7-6 to TRBJ2-3; 9 bases match TRBD2. CDR3 length: 15 residues. V was clipped by 3 bases and J by 5 bases; unmatched bases: 6. Per germline, CDR1 SGHVS and CDR2 FNYEAQ. CDR3 coding DNA: TGTGCCAGCAGCTTTCTAGCGGGAAAGGAAGATACGCAGTATTTT. This codes for CASSFLAGKEDTQYF.

This chain uses TRBV7-9 with TRBJ2-7, with 7 bases matching TRBD1. J was trimmed by 2 bases and V by 3 bases; bases with no gene match: 4. This CDR3 has 14 amino acids. Looked up from germline, CDR1 is SEHNR and CDR2 is FQNEAQ (reference sequence). The CDR3 sequence is CASSLGQRPYEQYF. CDR3 nucleotides: TGTGCCAGCAGCTTGGGACAGCGCCCCTACGAGCAGTACTTC.

The chain recombines TRBV29-1 with TRBJ2-6; D perhaps matches TRBD1 (5 bases). Trimming cost V 4 bases and J 2 bases, with 6 bases left between them. The CDR3 contains 13 residues. Germline values: CDR1 SQVTM, CDR2 ANQGSEA. The CDR3 DNA reads as TGCAGCGTTGTAGGGGCTGGGGCCAACGTCCTGACTTTC. Translation: CSVVGAGANVLTF.

The rearrangement joins TRBV5-6 to TRBJ2-5; perhaps TRBD1 as D (6 bases). V was shortened by 0 bases and J by 5 bases, with 11 bases between the two germline ends. This CDR3 has 14 residues. Germline assignment: CDR1 SGHDT and CDR2 YYEEEE. CDR3 protein: CASSLETGQETQYF. The CDR3 region has the DNA TGTGCCAGCAGCTTGGAGACAGGACAGGAGACCCAGTACTTC.

V and J are TRBV7-2 and TRBJ1-6; TRBD1 aligns across 8 bases. J gave up 9 bases and V 6 bases, and 13 bases lay outside the gene matches. The CDR3 totals 16 residues. Germline CDR1 reads SGHTA; CDR2 reads FQGNSA. The CDR3 coding sequence is TGTGCCAGCAGTTCCTCGGCCGGGACAGGCGGTTCACCCCTCCACTTT. Protein product: CASSSSAGTGGSPLHF.